This section outlines one T cell receptor (beta chain) sequence together with its context. This entry comes from a study of blood T cell repertoires in COVID-19. Study in general: COVID-19 samples collected from the United States, Italy and Spain covered acute and convalescent phases. Sample material is recorded as cDNA or gDNA derived from T cells, B-cell-depleted T cells, or PBMCs.

CDR1 is ENHRY, CDR2 SYGVKD, per germline. Trimming took 10 bases from V and 2 from J, leaving 12 bases between them. This CDR3 has 12 residues. Per the study methods: Quantification of nucleated cells was approximated via reference gene primer amplification. Measured with immunoSEQ multiplex PCR; TCRdb has only the in-frame clones, and not every one. The V and J calls and the clone size are those of that table, but D and trimming were determined from the DNA. The table records 65,000 to 90,000 clones, around nine tenths of them present only once. The source of this sequence is a human donor in a cohort sampled during active COVID-19. The chain uses TRBV10-3 and TRBJ2-7, with TRBD1 as a possible D gene (6 bases). Sequenced material: peripheral blood. CDR3 amino acids: CATLGQTYEQYF. CDR3 nucleotides: TGTGCCACCCTCGGACAGACCTACGAGCAGTACTTC.